This entry concerns a single TCR beta chain. Its specificity is unknown. In the PCR, 60 Vbeta and 13 Jbeta primers were used. Profiled with immunoSEQ multiplex PCR; TCRdb holds only in-frame clones, not every one. The sample lists 140,000 to 150,000 clones, 75% occurring once. The record originates from a study of cytomegalovirus exposure and HLA in healthy donors. Overall study findings and caveats: In terms of immune exposure information, only CMV serostatus was available.

Germline CDR1 is SGHAT and CDR2 is FQNNGV. V was trimmed by 5 bases and J by 2 bases, leaving 15 bases between them. The CDR3 has 15 amino acids. This TCR was sampled from a young man in good health and CMV-seronegative. The chain recombines TRBV11-2 with TRBJ2-5, with a possible D match to TRBD2 (6 bases). Sequencing was performed on PBMCs. CDR3 sequence reads: CASSRALEGQETQYF. The CDR3 DNA follows: TGTGCCAGCAGCCGCGCGTTGGAGGGGCAAGAGACCCAGTACTTC.